This T cell receptor (beta chain) comes out of a study of CD8+ T cells in alopecia areata. Of note for this clone: Its cognate antigen is unknown.

PBMCs yielded sorted CD4+ and CD8+ T cells. CDR1 and CDR2 (germline): SNHLY, FYNNEI. This CDR3 has 12 residues. V lost 4 bases to trimming and J lost 7 bases, with 9 bases between them. Findings and limits, study-wide: TCR sharing across patients was less clear than in mice, possibly HLA-related. Tissue-resident alphabeta T cells belonging to normal skin likewise get sequenced within scalp specimens.

Extraction of RNA preceded its reverse transcription into cDNA, which served as the sequencing template. Profiled with immunoSEQ multiplex PCR; TCRdb holds only in-frame clones, not every one. The data contain roughly 150,000 clones, roughly 50% of them singletons. The sample comprised CD4+ T cells sorted from blood. The TCR comes from a human donor in good health. The chain is built from TRBV2 and TRBJ2-3; D perhaps matches TRBD1 (5 bases). As DNA, the CDR3 is TGTGCCAGCAGTGGACGACAGAATACGCAGTATTTT. Translating it yields CASSGRQNTQYF.